Below are 24 T cell receptor beta chains sequenced from a single sample in a study of cytomegalovirus exposure and HLA in healthy donors. Primers: 60 Vbeta forward and 13 Jbeta reverse. The protocol was immunoSEQ multiplex PCR, while the TCRdb copy is restricted to in-frame clones and leaves out a portion. This table holds 150,000 to 200,000 clones, 70% to 90% found once. The material sequenced was PBMCs. All receptors come from a young man in good health and CMV-seropositive.

The gene calls are TRBV5-6 and TRBJ1-5; 9 bases are shared with TRBD1. This CDR3 is built from 15 residues. CDR1 is SGHDT, CDR2 YYEEEE, per germline. The ends lost 4 bases at V and 8 bases at J; junction bases unmatched: 10. CDR3 sequence (DNA): TGTGCCAGCAGCAAGGGACAGGGCCTAGCTGAGCCCCAGCATTTT. It codes for CASSKGQGLAEPQHF.

This clone came up a few times. The chain links TRBV5-6 to TRBJ2-3, with D possibly TRBD1 on 6 matching bases. Germline V gene sequence: CDR1 SGHDT, CDR2 YYEEEE. The CDR3 is made up of 15 amino acids. Trimming pared 3 bases from V and 2 bases from J, leaving 13 bases between. Here the CDR3 DNA reads TGTGCCAGCAGCTCGGAAGGGGGAGCCACAGATACGCAGTATTTT. It specifies CASSSEGGATDTQYF. Complete variable domain (other parts from reference TRBV5-6 and TRBJ2-3): DAGVTQSPTHLIKTRGQQVTLRCSPKSGHDTVSWYQQALGQGPQFIFQYYEEEERQRGNFPDRFSGHQFPNYSSELNVNALLLGDSALYLCASSSEGGATDTQYFGPGTRLTVL.

The chain is built from TRBV6-5 and TRBJ1-2; possible D gene TRBD1, 5 bases. Germline assignment: CDR1 MNHEY and CDR2 SVGAGI. V lost 6 bases and J lost 4, with 15 bases in between. The CDR3 is 14 residues long. The CDR3, as DNA: TGTGCCAGCAGGAAAGACGGGGGTAGCTATGGCTACACCTTC. This codes for CASRKDGGSYGYTF.

The table lists this clone with a few counts. The J gene is TRBJ1-5, the V gene TRBV2; D gene ambiguous. V was trimmed by 7 bases and J by 1 base, leaving 8 bases between them. Germline V CDR1 and CDR2: SNHLY, FYNNEI. The CDR3 spans 13 residues. The CDR3 nucleotides read TGTGCCAGCAATCCCGGGAGCAATCAGCCCCAGCATTTT. Residues: CASNPGSNQPQHF.

The chain's CDR3 is CASSDGRQGTGANVLTF. The CDR3 nucleotides are TGTGCCAGCAGCGACGGTCGACAGGGGACTGGGGCCAACGTCCTGACTTTC. The J gene is TRBJ2-6, the V gene TRBV7-2; TRBD1 agrees at 8 bases. Germline lookup yields CDR1 SGHTA and CDR2 FQGNSA. The junction had 8 bases not matched to a gene; V was cut back by 5 bases and J by 2 bases. The CDR3 is 17 amino acids.

The chain carries TRBV27 and TRBJ1-6; possibly TRBD1 for D (5 bases). V lost 5 bases and J 6 bases, leaving 17 bases between the germline ends. CDR1 MNHEY and CDR2 SMNVEV come from the germline V gene (reference sequence). The CDR3 contains 16 residues. The CDR3 DNA sequence: TGTGCCAGCAGTATGTCCAATTCCGGGGGTAATTCACCCCTCCACTTT. Translation gives CASSMSNSGGNSPLHF.

Of note for this clone: One end of the junction fails to match germline, which may point to a read error. The rearrangement links TRBV23-1 to TRBJ2-4, with a possible D match to TRBD1 (6 bases). TRBV23-1 carries the ORF label, with uncertain function. The CDR3 runs 14 residues. The CDR3 DNA sequence: TGCGCCAGCATATCAGGGGCAGCCAAAAACAGTCAGTACTTC. It codes for CASISGAAKNSQYF.

This clone was observed once. The chain joins TRBV9 to TRBJ1-2; the D gene is possibly TRBD1 (6 bases). Germline values: CDR1 SGDLS, CDR2 YYNGEE. The CDR3 consists of 14 residues. V lost 3 bases to trimming and J lost 1 base, with 10 bases between them. Here the CDR3 reads CASSERQDNYGYTF. The CDR3 nucleotides are TGTGCCAGCAGCGAGAGACAGGATAACTATGGCTACACCTTC.

The CDR3 loop reads CASSVDGGGLSYEQYF. The CDR3 DNA reads as TGTGCCAGCAGCGTAGATGGCGGGGGTCTCTCCTACGAGCAGTACTTC. The chain joins TRBV9 to TRBJ2-7; 7 bases agree with TRBD2. This CDR3 contains 16 residues. With 0 bases clipped from V and 0 bases from J, the junction kept 6 bases outside the gene matches. Germline lookup yields CDR1 SGDLS and CDR2 YYNGEE.

A note on this clone: The junction shows a germline mismatch at one end, possibly a read error. V is TRBV5-6 and J is TRBJ2-6; maybe TRBD1 (5 bases). CDR1 and CDR2 (germline): SGHDT, YYEEEE. The CDR3 sequence is 15 residues long. The CDR3 loop reads CASSLVSSGANGLTF. CDR3 DNA: TGTGCCAGCAGCTTGGTCAGCTCTGGGGCCAACGGCCTGACTTTC.

The chain joins TRBV27 to TRBJ2-7; 12 bases map to TRBD2. Germline V gene sequence: CDR1 MNHEY, CDR2 SMNVEV (reference sequence). The CDR3 loop spans 15 amino acids. The ends lost 4 bases at V and 3 bases at J; junction bases unmatched: 4. DNA of the CDR3: TGTGCCAGCAGTTCATCTAGCGGGGGGGTCTACGAGCAGTACTTC. Protein sequence: CASSSSSGGVYEQYF.

This sequence joins TRBV5-1 and TRBJ1-1; D gene uncertain. Looked up from germline, CDR1 is SGHRS and CDR2 is YFSETQ. The CDR3 length is 15 residues. V was shortened by 0 bases and J by 1 base, with 10 bases between the two germline ends. The CDR3 DNA sequence: TGCGCCAGCAGCTTGGAGGAGGGTACGAACACTGAAGCTTTCTTT. It translates to CASSLEEGTNTEAFF.

The chain uses TRBV4-1 and TRBJ1-2; the match to TRBD1 covers 7 bases. This CDR3 spans 14 amino acids. Germline V gene sequence: CDR1 MGHRA, CDR2 YSYEKL. With V trimmed by 4 bases and J by 2 bases, 4 bases remained unmatched. The CDR3 region has the DNA TGCGCCAGCAGCCCCTGGACAGGAAACTATGGCTACACCTTC. Amino acid sequence: CASSPWTGNYGYTF.

This clone was detected once. V and J are TRBV7-3 and TRBJ2-3; 9 bases align to TRBD2. The CDR3 is made up of 15 amino acids. In germline, CDR1 is SGHTA, CDR2 FQGTGA. Losses at the gene ends were 2 bases for V and 3 bases for J; bases not matched to a gene: 3. The CDR3 sequence is CASSLLAGGTDTQYF. CDR3 DNA sequence: TGTGCCAGCAGCTTACTTGCGGGGGGGACAGATACGCAGTATTTT.

This chain joins TRBV2 and TRBJ1-6; D possibly corresponds to TRBD1 (5 bases). The CDR3 is 16 amino acids. Germline V lookup: CDR1 SNHLY, CDR2 FYNNEI. Trimming cost V 2 bases and J 9 bases, with 17 bases left between them. The DNA for the CDR3 is TGTGCCAGCAGTGAACTCCCGGCCAGGGTTAGTTCACCCCTCCACTTT. Amino acids: CASSELPARVSSPLHF.

V gene TRBV4-3 combines with J gene TRBJ2-3, with 9 bases that match TRBD2. V lost 2 bases to trimming and J lost 5 bases; unmatched junction nucleotides: 14. The CDR3 totals 18 residues. Germline CDR1 LGHNA, CDR2 YSLEER. The CDR3 protein is CASSQSWAGGQFRDTQYF. In DNA form, the CDR3 reads TGCGCCAGCAGCCAAAGTTGGGCGGGGGGGCAGTTTAGAGATACGCAGTATTTT.

The chain is built from TRBV2 and TRBJ2-2; 7 nucleotides agree with TRBD1. The germline gives CDR1 SNHLY, CDR2 FYNNEI. V was clipped by 6 bases and J by 14 bases; unmatched bases: 6. The CDR3 totals 11 residues. The CDR3 region has the DNA TGTGCCAGCAGGCACCGACAGGGCCTGTTTTTT. Protein product: CASRHRQGLFF. Full variable domain (outside the CDR3, taken from reference TRBV2 and TRBJ2-2): EPEVTQTPSHQVTQMGQEVILRCVPISNHLYFYWYRQILGQKVEFLVSFYNNEISEKSEIFDDQFSVERPDGSNFTLKIRSTKLEDSAMYFCASRHRQGLFFGEGSRLTVL.

The J gene is TRBJ1-2, the V gene TRBV5-1; 7 positions match TRBD1. CDR1 and CDR2 (germline): SGHRS, YFSETQ. V gave up 0 bases and J gave up 10 bases; unmatched junction bases: 3. The CDR3 loop spans 12 amino acids. The CDR3 nucleotides read TGCGCCAGCAGCTTGGGACAGGGAGACTACACCTTC. It is translated as CASSLGQGDYTF.

The V and J genes are TRBV15 and TRBJ2-7; TRBD1 might be the D (6 bases). Germline V gene sequence: CDR1 LNHNV, CDR2 YYDKDF (reference sequence). CDR3 size: 13 residues. With 4 bases removed from V and 7 bases from J, the gap between germline ends came to 14 bases. CDR3 DNA sequence: TGTGCCACCAGCACTAGACAGGCGCAAGAGCAGTACTTC. Translated: CATSTRQAQEQYF.

Of note for this clone: The junction does not match germline at one end; this may be a read error. The chain recombines TRBV6-1 with TRBJ1-1; 7 bases match TRBD1. Per germline, CDR1 MNHNS and CDR2 SASEGT. The CDR3 totals 14 residues. CDR3 region: CASTEVLGQREAFF. Here the CDR3 DNA reads TGTGCCAGCACTGAAGTTTTGGGACAGAGGGAAGCTTTCTTT.

Concerning this clone itself: At the DNA level, this CDR3 is encoded by other sequences in the same sample as well. The chain combines TRBV27 with TRBJ2-7, with a tentative D call TRBD1 (6 bases). CDR1 is MNHEY, CDR2 SMNVEV, per germline (reference sequence). The CDR3 totals 13 residues. Trimming shortened V by 0 bases and J by 5 bases, and 8 bases separated the two germline ends. The CDR3 protein is CASSLSRGNEQYF. The CDR3 region has the DNA TGTGCCAGCAGTTTATCAAGGGGGAACGAGCAGTACTTC.

This sequence joins TRBV6-6 and TRBJ2-7; no reliable D call. V shed 6 bases and J shed 5 bases, with 11 bases lying between them. Germline V gene lookup returns CDR1 MNHNY and CDR2 SVGAGI (reference sequence). The CDR3 length is 12 residues. The CDR3 is CASRLAHDEQYF. CDR3 in DNA: TGTGCCAGCAGATTAGCACACGACGAGCAGTACTTC.

The chain links TRBV5-1 to TRBJ2-5; TRBD2 might be the D (6 bases). The end of the DNA aligns better with TRBJ2-7, so the J call may be wrong. This CDR3 has 15 amino acids. Per the germline V gene, CDR1 is SGHRS and CDR2 is YFSETQ. The CDR3 spells CASSLDGGSLYEQYF. The DNA for the CDR3 is TGCGCCAGCAGCTTGGACGGGGGATCTCTTTACGAGCAGTACTTC.

The V gene is TRBV7-3, the J gene TRBJ2-7; tentatively, D is TRBD1 (6 bases). Germline V gene sequence: CDR1 SGHTA, CDR2 FQGTGA. Trimming took 2 bases from V and 6 from J, leaving 8 bases between them. This CDR3 has 12 residues. CDR3 DNA: TGTGCCAGCAGCTTAGAAGGGGGCGAGCAGTACTTC. The encoded protein is CASSLEGGEQYF.